Following are 10 T cell receptor beta chains from one sample sequenced in a study of blood T cells in healthy people across ages. Sample-barcoded 5' priming and a J-beta primer mix drove a second PCR of roughly 6 to 12 cycles. One entry per CDR3 protein, called by TCRdb with MiXCR from the 5' RACE reads. The profile shows more than 650,000 distinct CDR3 sequences, under 30% of them singletons. This sample was shared with a second study, whose subject was T cells of mothers and their children.

The sequenced material came from blood. Source of these receptors: a boy aged 10-17 years in good health.

The chain is built from TRBV3-1 and TRBJ2-3; D might be TRBD2 (5 bases). Trimming took 6 bases from V and 1 from J, leaving 11 bases between them. The V gene's germline CDR1 is LGHDT and CDR2 YNNKEL (reference sequence). The CDR3 runs 14 residues. The DNA for the CDR3 is TGTGCCAGCAGAACCTCAGCGGGCACAGATACGCAGTATTTT. This translates into CASRTSAGTDTQYF.

The chain uses TRBV27 and TRBJ1-1; possible D gene TRBD1, 5 bases. The CDR3 loop spans 13 amino acids. V was pared by 0 bases and J by 10 bases, with 12 bases between. Germline loops: CDR1 MNHEY, CDR2 SMNVEV (reference sequence). DNA of the CDR3: TGTGCCAGCAGTTTATCAGGGGCGCGGGGAGCTTTCTTT. This encodes CASSLSGARGAFF.

The rearrangement joins TRBV6-5 to TRBJ2-4; 9 bases are shared with TRBD1. V was pared by 8 bases and J by 11 bases, with 1 base of the junction left unmatched. Germline V CDR1 and CDR2: MNHEY, SVGAGI. There are 10 residues in the CDR3. The CDR3, as DNA: TGTGCCAGCGGGGACAGGGTTCAGTACTTC. The encoded protein is CASGDRVQYF.

This clonotype has more than one count but fewer than ten. The rearrangement uses TRBV5-1 and TRBJ1-1; D unclear. Germline-derived CDR1 and CDR2 are SGHRS and YFSETQ. V lost 0 bases and J 5 bases, leaving 8 bases between the germline ends. There are 13 residues in the CDR3. The CDR3 DNA reads TGCGCCAGCAGCTTGGGAACAGAAACTGAAGCTTTCTTT. Translating gives CASSLGTETEAFF.

The J gene is TRBJ2-5, the V gene TRBV27; 9 bases align to TRBD1. The last part of the DNA fits TRBJ2-7 better; the J call may be wrong. The CDR3 loop spans 15 amino acids. CDR1 and CDR2 (germline): MNHEY, SMNVEV (reference sequence). The CDR3 is CASSWTGEGAYEQYF. CDR3 in DNA: TGTGCCAGCAGTTGGACAGGGGAAGGTGCCTACGAGCAGTACTTC.

The rearrangement links TRBV29-1 to TRBJ1-4, with TRBD1 matching 11 bases. V was clipped by 3 bases and J by 7 bases; unmatched bases: 4. Germline lookup yields CDR1 SQVTM and CDR2 ANQGSEA. This CDR3 is built from 14 residues. Written as DNA, the CDR3 is TGCAGCGTTGAGCTCGGGACAGGGGGTGAAAAACTGTTTTTT. Translated, it gives CSVELGTGGEKLFF. Supplemented by reference TRBV29-1 and TRBJ1-4, the full variable domain reads SAVISQKPSRDICQRGTSLTIQCQVDSQVTMMFWYRQQPGQSLTLIATANQGSEATYESGFVIDKFPISRPNLTFSTLTVSNMSPEDSSIYLCSVELGTGGEKLFFGSGTQLSVL.

Only a few counts were recorded for this clonotype. The V and J genes are TRBV2 and TRBJ1-4, with D hard to call. V dropped 8 bases and J dropped 8 bases, with 12 bases sitting between them. The germline V gene has CDR1 SNHLY and CDR2 FYNNEI. This CDR3 is 12 amino acids long. The CDR3 sequence is CASSGPREKLFF. The CDR3 DNA follows: TGTGCCAGCTCCGGGCCACGGGAAAAACTGTTTTTT. Full variable domain (remainder filled in from reference TRBV2 and TRBJ1-4): EPEVTQTPSHQVTQMGQEVILRCVPISNHLYFYWYRQILGQKVEFLVSFYNNEISEKSEIFDDQFSVERPDGSNFTLKIRSTKLEDSAMYFCASSGPREKLFFGSGTQLSVL.

This clonotype was counted between two and nine times. The chain recombines TRBV11-3 with TRBJ1-1, with D tentatively TRBD1 (5 bases). V was clipped by 3 bases and J by 8 bases, with 13 bases between them. The CDR3 spans 13 residues. Germline V CDR1 and CDR2: SGHNT, YENEEA. CDR3 sequence: CASSFGQGGEAFF. The DNA for the CDR3 is TGTGCCAGCAGCTTCGGCCAGGGAGGAGAAGCTTTCTTT.

This clonotype has a count of ten or more. The chain has TRBV6-5 and TRBJ1-1, with no clear D. Trimming stripped 6 bases from V and 5 bases from J, with 10 bases between. The germline gives CDR1 MNHEY, CDR2 SVGAGI. The CDR3 totals 12 residues. DNA of the CDR3: TGTGCCAGCAGCTTGGATCGTACTGAAGCTTTCTTT. This sequence encodes CASSLDRTEAFF.

This clonotype was detected only a few times. The V and J genes are TRBV11-2 and TRBJ1-4; 7 bases map to TRBD1. Germline CDR1 SGHAT, CDR2 FQNNGV. V dropped 2 bases and J dropped 3; count of bases not matched to a gene: 6. The CDR3 is 16 residues long. The CDR3 DNA is TGTGCCAGCAGCTTAACAGGGGCCCCAGCTAATGAAAAACTGTTTTTT. Amino acids: CASSLTGAPANEKLFF. The full variable domain, completed using reference TRBV11-2 and TRBJ1-4, is EAGVAQSPRYKIIEKRQSVAFWCNPISGHATLYWYQQILGQGPKLLIQFQNNGVVDDSQLPKDRFSAERLKGVDSTLKIQPAKLEDSAVYLCASSLTGAPANEKLFFGSGTQLSVL.